The sequence of this T cell receptor beta chain was determined in a study of blood T cells in healthy people across ages. Study information: Through template switching, about one barcoded beta molecule was captured per two T cells, as measured in model experiments.

Trimming removed 4 bases from V and 2 bases from J; junction bases left unmatched: 2. There are 15 residues in the CDR3. Germline loops: CDR1 SGHVS, CDR2 FQNEAQ. A J-beta primer mix and a sample-barcoded 5' primer were used in a second PCR of about 7 to 12 cycles. Each cDNA molecule received a tag from a template-switch adaptor that had 12 random nucleotides. Using its own MiXCR run on the 5' RACE reads, TCRdb lists one record per CDR3 protein. The profile covers 380,000 or so distinct CDR3 sequences, with about half appearing a single time and about 54% taken by the ten largest. The receptor was isolated from a man aged 55 to 70 in good health. The sequenced sample consisted of blood. The chain links TRBV7-8 to TRBJ2-7, with 13 bases that match TRBD2. The CDR3 nucleotides read TGTGCCAGCAGCTGGGGACTAGCGGGGACCTACGAGCAGTACTTC. It translates to CASSWGLAGTYEQYF. Using reference TRBV7-8 and TRBJ2-7 for the parts outside the CDR3, the full variable domain is GAGVSQSPRYKVAKRGQDVALRCDPISGHVSLFWYQQALGQGPEFLTYFQNEAQLDKSGLPSDRFFAERPEGSVSTLKIQRTQQEDSAVYLCASSWGLAGTYEQYFGPGTRLTVT.